This is a list of T cell receptor beta chains from one sample in a study of response to subunit inactivated influenza vaccine. Each CDR3 protein is one row after TCRdb ran MiXCR on the RT-PCR reads. The sample contains around 580,000 distinct CDR3 sequences, approximately 12% of which appear only once. This specimen consisted of PBMCs from blood, obtained on the day of vaccination. Source of these receptors: a man aged 45 to 65 who received an inactivated influenza vaccine. The conserved cysteine and the conserved F or W are not part of the CDR3 here. The D gene is left open where the match is weak.

J gene: TRBJ2-2; D gene: NA; V gene: TRBV4-3; CDR3 protein: ASSQEIRGTGELF
J gene: TRBJ2-2; D gene: NA; V gene: TRBV30; CDR3 protein: AWSGNTGELF
J gene: TRBJ2-5; D gene: TRBD2; V gene: TRBV5-8; CDR3 protein: ASSPGLAGTRETQY
J gene: TRBJ2-5; D gene: TRBD2; V gene: TRBV12-3/TRBV12-4; CDR3 protein: ASRASGGRETQY
J gene: TRBJ2-5; D gene: TRBD2; V gene: TRBV7-9; CDR3 protein: ASSWPTSLNQETQY
J gene: TRBJ1-6; D gene: NA; V gene: TRBV20-1; CDR3 protein: SATRVEESPLH
J gene: TRBJ2-1; D gene: NA; V gene: TRBV5-5; CDR3 protein: ASSFLPGSNEQF
J gene: TRBJ1-5; D gene: TRBD1; V gene: TRBV27; CDR3 protein: ASSPQGPAGNQPQH
J gene: TRBJ1-1; D gene: NA; V gene: TRBV6-5; CDR3 protein: ASSYSVRATEAF
J gene: TRBJ2-3; D gene: NA; V gene: TRBV7-2; CDR3 protein: ASSLAQSSTDTQY
J gene: TRBJ2-1; D gene: NA; V gene: TRBV5-1; CDR3 protein: ASSLEPGPFNNEQF
J gene: TRBJ2-7; D gene: NA; V gene: TRBV9; CDR3 protein: AISVDPPGDEQY
J gene: TRBJ1-1; D gene: NA; V gene: TRBV20-1; CDR3 protein: SARVREGWNTEAF
J gene: TRBJ2-4; D gene: NA; V gene: TRBV20-1; CDR3 protein: SARVGLNPKNIQY
J gene: TRBJ2-3; D gene: NA; V gene: TRBV5-1; CDR3 protein: ASSLDAPHAQY
J gene: TRBJ2-1; D gene: NA; V gene: TRBV28; CDR3 protein: ASSRRHNEQF
J gene: TRBJ2-7; D gene: NA; V gene: TRBV5-1; CDR3 protein: ASSSGNEQY
J gene: TRBJ1-2; D gene: NA; V gene: TRBV28; CDR3 protein: ATCPGAYGYT
J gene: TRBJ2-5; D gene: NA; V gene: TRBV5-1; CDR3 protein: ASRPWDLQETQY
J gene: TRBJ1-5; D gene: NA; V gene: TRBV6-5; CDR3 protein: ASSYQTGTRGQPQH
J gene: TRBJ1-2; D gene: TRBD1; V gene: TRBV5-1; CDR3 protein: ASSIQGEGYT
J gene: TRBJ2-7; D gene: TRBD2; V gene: TRBV11-1; CDR3 protein: ASSLVPGLAGTGFYEQY
J gene: TRBJ1-4; D gene: NA; V gene: TRBV20-1; CDR3 protein: SARVVRLNEKLF
J gene: TRBJ2-7; D gene: NA; V gene: TRBV20-1; CDR3 protein: SARRGSGSYEQY
J gene: TRBJ1-1; D gene: NA; V gene: TRBV5-5; CDR3 protein: ASSTIVNTEAF
J gene: TRBJ2-1; D gene: TRBD2; V gene: TRBV4-3; CDR3 protein: ASSQDSSGGANEQF